The subject of this entry is one T cell receptor (beta chain). The antigen is unknown. Time point of the sample: baseline pretreatment blood. Treatment: 15 Gy SBRT to primary tumor, nephrectomy 4 weeks later. This renal cell carcinoma was of the clear cell type. Sequencing used immunoSEQ multiplex PCR; TCRdb keeps in-frame clones, though not all of them. The table includes nearly 50,000 clones, 65% to 90% detected once. The data stem from a study of radiation and T cells in renal cell carcinoma. Notes on the study in general: Pretreatment tumor biopsies were lacking, so baseline clonotypes are unknown. From baseline, blood top tumor clonotypes peaked at 2 weeks post-radiation.

The junction had 6 bases not matched to a gene; V was cut back by 3 bases and J by 1 base. The germline V gene encodes CDR1 SGDLS and CDR2 YYNGEE. The CDR3 contains 17 residues. The chain combines TRBV9 with TRBJ1-3; 11 bases align to TRBD1. The starting material was blood, obtained from a patient whose treatment included radiotherapy and nephrectomy. This clonotype was obtained from an older woman with renal cell carcinoma. CDR3 sequence: CASSARDRGRSGNTIYF. For the CDR3, the DNA is TGTGCCAGCAGCGCCCGGGACAGGGGGAGGTCTGGAAACACCATATATTTT.